What follows is one T cell receptor (beta chain) and its context. Its matching antigen is unknown. PCR involved 60 Vbeta and 13 Jbeta primers. Libraries were prepared by immunoSEQ multiplex PCR; TCRdb keeps only in-frame clonotypes and omits some of them. The data hold 55,000 to 80,000 clones, with about 80% observed a single time. These data originate in a study of cytomegalovirus exposure and HLA in healthy donors. Study-wide results and limits: Being productive about 90% or about 30% of the time was typical of most TCR beta V segments in an earlier analysis. A likely sequencing artifact accounted for one observed cluster of highly shared sequence variants. Cytomegalovirus-associated status was assigned to roughly 160 TCR beta chains.

In germline, CDR1 is SGHKS, CDR2 YYEKEE (reference sequence). CDR3 length: 14 residues. The ends lost 3 bases at V and 2 bases at J; junction bases unmatched: 1. Sequencing input: PBMCs. The rearrangement joins TRBV5-5 to TRBJ1-3; TRBD1 agrees at 8 bases. The TCR originated in a man aged 55 to 70 in good health and CMV-seropositive. CDR3 nucleotide sequence: TGTGCCAGCAGCTCGACAGGGGCTGGAAACACCATATATTTT. It is translated as CASSSTGAGNTIYF.